Listed below are T cell receptor beta chains from one sample, sequenced in a study of shared clonotypes between healthy human individuals. Sequencing used immunoSEQ multiplex PCR; TCRdb keeps in-frame clones, though not all of them. The sample carries 2 million to 2.5 million clones, about 94% recorded once. The material sequenced was naive CD4+ T cells sorted from blood. The receptors come from a man younger than 35 in good health. The CDR3 runs from the conserved cysteine through the conserved F or W. The D gene is left open where the match is weak. Not every row has a clone size; where given, it reads once, few, many or a size class.

clone size,CDR3 length,V gene,D gene,J gene,CDR3 DNA,CDR3 protein
-,13,TRBV28,-,TRBJ1-2,TGTGCCAGCAGTTCCCCGGAGAGATATGGCTACACCTTC,CASSSPERYGYTF
once,14,TRBV9,-,TRBJ1-5,TGTGCCAGCAGCTCTACTGGGGGGGCACAGCCCCAGCATTTT,CASSSTGGAQPQHF
-,14,TRBV6-6,-,TRBJ2-1,TGTGCCAGCACCAACGGAGGGTACAACAATGAGCAGTTCTTC,CASTNGGYNNEQFF
-,13,TRBV15,-,TRBJ1-5,TGTGCCACCAGCCCCACCCGGGGTCAGCCCCAGCATTTT,CATSPTRGQPQHF
-,15,TRBV6-5,-,TRBJ1-1,TGTGCCAGCAGTGGGGGGCGATTTCTTAACACTGAAGCTTTCTTT,CASSGGRFLNTEAFF
once,16,TRBV2,-,TRBJ2-6,TGTGCCAGCAGTCGATTCCAGGGGTCTGGGGCCAACGTCCTGACTTTC,CASSRFQGSGANVLTF
-,12,TRBV7-2,-,TRBJ2-7,TGTGCCAGCAGCTTAACCTCATACGAGCAGTACTTC,CASSLTSYEQYF
-,15,TRBV5-1,-,TRBJ2-2,TGCGCCAGCACCAGAACGGACAGATCCACCGGGGAGCTGTTTTTT,CASTRTDRSTGELFF
-,15,TRBV6-5,-,TRBJ1-1,TGTGCCAGCAGTCCACAGGGACCGGCGAACACTGAAGCTTTCTTT,CASSPQGPANTEAFF
-,15,TRBV10-3,TRBD1,TRBJ1-1,TGTGCCATCAGTGCCTTGACAGGGTTGAACACTGAAGCTTTCTTT,CAISALTGLNTEAFF
-,14,TRBV6-5,TRBD1,TRBJ1-2,TGTGCCAGCAGCTGGGGACAGGCCTTGGGGGGCTACACCTTC,CASSWGQALGGYTF
-,13,TRBV10-3,-,TRBJ2-7,TGTGCCATCAGTGTGAGTGGGGGGTACGAGCAGTACTTC,CAISVSGGYEQYF
-,12,TRBV25-1,-,TRBJ1-2,TGTGCCAACGGGGGAGGGGACTATGGCTACACCTTC,CANGGGDYGYTF
-,13,TRBV19,-,TRBJ2-3,TGTGCCAGTAGTATACAGGGGAGGGATACGCAGTATTTT,CASSIQGRDTQYF
-,14,TRBV6-5,-,TRBJ1-4,TGTGCCAGCAGTGGCGGGGCGCAGAATGAAAAACTGTTTTTT,CASSGGAQNEKLFF
-,13,TRBV11-2,-,TRBJ2-2,TGTGCCAGCAGCTTGACGGGCACCGGGGAGCTGTTTTTT,CASSLTGTGELFF
-,14,TRBV9,-,TRBJ1-2,TGTGCCAGCAGCGTAGCATCGGGGCAGGAAGGCTACACCTTC,CASSVASGQEGYTF
-,15,TRBV6-5,-,TRBJ1-2,TGTGCCAGCAGTTACTCGTTTGCAGCTAACTATGGCTACACCTTC,CASSYSFAANYGYTF
-,13,TRBV7-6,-,TRBJ2-1,TGTGCCAGTACGAGGGGAGCCTACAATGAGCAGTTCTTC,CASTRGAYNEQFF
-,14,TRBV4-1,-,TRBJ1-3,TGCGCCAGCAGCCGGGCAGGGGAGGGAAACACCATATATTTT,CASSRAGEGNTIYF
-,13,TRBV30,-,TRBJ1-5,TGTGCCTGGAGTGCAGGGCCTTGGCAGCCCCAGCATTTT,CAWSAGPWQPQHF
-,13,TRBV5-4,-,TRBJ1-1,TGTGCCAGCAGCTTGGGTTCGAACACTGAAGCTTTCTTT,CASSLGSNTEAFF
once,13,TRBV19,-,TRBJ1-4,TGTGCCAGTAAGGATAGGTTTAATGAAAAACTGTTTTTT,CASKDRFNEKLFF
-,18,TRBV4-1,TRBD1,TRBJ2-6,TGCGCCAGCAGCCACGGGACAGGGTTCAGCTCTGGGGCCAACGTCCTGACTTTC,CASSHGTGFSSGANVLTF
once,15,TRBV4-1,-,TRBJ1-2,TGCGCCAGCAGCCAAACGGGGGGGGCTAACTATGGCTACACCTTC,CASSQTGGANYGYTF
-,17,TRBV7-8,-,TRBJ1-3,TGTGCCAGCAGCCCACATAGGTTGGGGAACTCTGGAAACACCATATATTTT,CASSPHRLGNSGNTIYF
-,14,TRBV5-1,-,TRBJ1-1,TGCGCCAGCAGGGACGGACAGCTGAACACTGAAGCTTTCTTT,CASRDGQLNTEAFF
-,10,TRBV6-6,-,TRBJ2-7,TGTGCCAGCAGAAGCTACGAGCAGTACTTC,CASRSYEQYF
-,11,TRBV20-1,TRBD1,TRBJ1-1,TGCAGTGCTAGTCAGACAGGGAGAGCTTTCTTT,CSASQTGRAFF